Detailed here is one T cell receptor (beta chain). Its antigen is unidentified. This entry is derived from a study of shared clonotypes between healthy human individuals. Notes on the study in general: It was only blood that was sampled, and tissue repertoires likely differ.

Running of the assay took place at deep level. Clones were read by immunoSEQ multiplex PCR, and TCRdb kept only the in-frame ones, dropping some. There are around 700,000 clones in the sample; around 72% occur only once, and 1.5% to 2% lies in the top ten. The ends were cut back, 1 base at V and 0 bases at J, with 13 bases in the middle. Germline V gene data show CDR1 as SGHAT and CDR2 as FQNNGV. This CDR3 region has 17 residues. CD4+ cells were split into CD45RA+ naive and CD45RA-negative memory subsets. Sequenced input: memory CD4+ T cells sorted from blood. Stated subset: CD45RA-negative fraction. The clonotype comes from a woman in her 30s in good health. V is TRBV11-2 and J is TRBJ2-1; possible D gene TRBD2, 6 bases. The CDR3 nucleotides read TGTGCCAGCAGCTTAGCTCGGGGGTGGGGCTCCTACAATGAGCAGTTCTTC. It is translated as CASSLARGWGSYNEQFF. Supplemented by reference TRBV11-2 and TRBJ2-1, the full variable domain reads EAGVAQSPRYKIIEKRQSVAFWCNPISGHATLYWYQQILGQGPKLLIQFQNNGVVDDSQLPKDRFSAERLKGVDSTLKIQPAKLEDSAVYLCASSLARGWGSYNEQFFGPGTRLTVL.